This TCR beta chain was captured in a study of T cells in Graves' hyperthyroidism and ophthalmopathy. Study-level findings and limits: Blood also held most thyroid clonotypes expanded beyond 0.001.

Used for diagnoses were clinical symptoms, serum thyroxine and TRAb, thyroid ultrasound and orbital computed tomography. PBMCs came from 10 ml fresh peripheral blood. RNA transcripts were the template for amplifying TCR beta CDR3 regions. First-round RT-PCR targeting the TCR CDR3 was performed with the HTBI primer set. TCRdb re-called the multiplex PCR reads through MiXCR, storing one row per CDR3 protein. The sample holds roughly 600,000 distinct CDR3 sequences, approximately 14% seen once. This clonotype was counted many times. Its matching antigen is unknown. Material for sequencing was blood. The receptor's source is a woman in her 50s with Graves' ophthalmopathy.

The CDR3 region is CATSDLGGSFSYNEQFF. CDR3 nucleotides: TGTGCCACCAGTGATTTAGGGGGTTCCTTCTCCTACAATGAGCAGTTCTTC. The V and J genes are TRBV24-1 and TRBJ2-1, with D perhaps TRBD1 (6 bases). This CDR3 contains 17 residues. Per germline, CDR1 KGHDR and CDR2 SFDVKD. The V end lost 1 base, the J end lost 0 bases, and 12 bases lay between the germline ends.